Presented here are 6 T cell receptor beta chains from one specimen sequenced in a study of blood T cell repertoires in COVID-19. Generated by immunoSEQ multiplex PCR, the TCRdb table keeps only in-frame clones and is missing some. The sample has around 250,000 clones; 90% are singletons. Sequencing used peripheral blood. These TCRs come from a woman aged 55-70 years with COVID-19, enrolled during active disease.

The chain has TRBV7-8 and TRBJ2-1, with D possibly TRBD1 on 5 matching bases. In germline, CDR1 is SGHVS, CDR2 FQNEAQ. The CDR3 has 16 amino acids. V was pared by 4 bases and J by 3 bases, with 16 bases between. The CDR3 region has the DNA TGTGCCAGCAGCTCCGGCCGGGCCCAGGGCTACAATGAGCAGTTCTTC. As protein: CASSSGRAQGYNEQFF.

The chain uses TRBV4-1 and TRBJ1-1, with 7 bases that match TRBD1. Germline V gene lookup returns CDR1 MGHRA and CDR2 YSYEKL. The CDR3 spans 14 residues. V dropped 2 bases and J dropped 7; count of bases not matched to a gene: 7. The CDR3, as DNA: TGCGCCAGCAGCCAATCGACAGGGCGTAATGAAGCTTTCTTT. Protein product: CASSQSTGRNEAFF.

V gene TRBV5-6 combines with J gene TRBJ1-2; 7 bases line up with TRBD1. CDR3 length: 15 amino acids. Trimming removed 0 bases from V and 4 bases from J; junction bases left unmatched: 6. CDR1 and CDR2 (germline): SGHDT, YYEEEE. CDR3 in DNA: TGTGCCAGCAGCTTGGCCGGAGGGGGCGGCTATGGCTACACCTTC. Its translation is CASSLAGGGGYGYTF.

This clone has only a few counts. This sequence joins TRBV19 and TRBJ1-4; 9 bases fit TRBD1. CDR1 and CDR2 (germline): LNHDA, SQIVND (reference sequence). The length of the CDR3 is 13 residues. V dropped 8 bases and J dropped 8; count of bases not matched to a gene: 6. CDR3 nucleotides: TGTGCCAGTCGGGACAGGGTTACCGAAAAACTGTTTTTT. This gives the protein CASRDRVTEKLFF.

This clone was detected a few times. This chain links TRBV30 with TRBJ1-2; 9 bases are a match to TRBD1. This CDR3 is built from 15 residues. Germline V gene sequence: CDR1 GTSNPN, CDR2 SVGIG (reference sequence). J lost 1 base, V lost 4 bases, and 7 bases had no gene match. For the CDR3, the DNA is TGTGCCTGGAAACCGGGGACAGGGAATAACTATGGCTACACCTTC. Translated: CAWKPGTGNNYGYTF. Combining the CDR3 with reference TRBV30 and TRBJ1-2 gives the whole variable domain SQTIHQWPATLVQPVGSPLSLECTVEGTSNPNLYWYRQAAGRGLQLLFYSVGIGQISSEVPQNLSASRPQDRQFILSSKKLLLSDSGFYLCAWKPGTGNNYGYTFGSGTRLTVV.

The V gene is TRBV18, the J gene TRBJ1-6, with D unresolved. This CDR3 is 13 amino acids long. V was cut by 2 bases and J by 8 bases, with 7 bases left in between. Germline CDR1 is KGHSH and CDR2 is LQKENI. DNA for the CDR3: TGTGCCAGCTCACCATACCGAGATTCACCCCTCCACTTT. Its protein is CASSPYRDSPLHF.